The rows below give T cell receptor beta chains drawn from one sample of a study of blood T cell repertoires in COVID-19. The method was immunoSEQ multiplex PCR; TCRdb's version includes in-frame clones alone and lacks a portion of them. The data contain some 310,000 clones, about 90% of them seen just once; the ten biggest clones take up around 1%. The specimen was peripheral blood. The receptors were sampled from a woman aged 40 to 50 with COVID-19, enrolled during active disease. Each CDR3 is given with its conserved first and last residue. Fields, in order: J gene, CDR3 length, D gene, clone size, V gene, CDR3 protein, CDR3 DNA. The D gene is left open where the match is weak. Not all rows give a size; the values are once, few, many and, for expanded clones, a class.

J gene: TRBJ2-3; CDR3 length: 14; D gene: TRBD2; clone size: .; V gene: TRBV15; CDR3 protein: CATHSGRTHHTQYF; CDR3 DNA: TGTGCCACCCATAGCGGGAGAACCCATCATACGCAGTATTTT
J gene: TRBJ1-1; CDR3 length: 15; D gene: TRBD1; clone size: .; V gene: TRBV18; CDR3 protein: CASSPYDRVNTEAFF; CDR3 DNA: TGTGCCAGCTCACCATATGACAGGGTGAACACTGAAGCTTTCTTT
J gene: TRBJ1-4; CDR3 length: 15; D gene: TRBD1; clone size: .; V gene: TRBV2; CDR3 protein: CASSSDRGRSEKLFF; CDR3 DNA: TGTGCCAGCAGCTCAGACAGGGGGCGCAGTGAAAAACTGTTTTTT
J gene: TRBJ2-2; CDR3 length: 14; D gene: TRBD1; clone size: .; V gene: TRBV9; CDR3 protein: CASSPQGASGELFF; CDR3 DNA: TGTGCCAGCAGCCCTCAGGGGGCATCCGGGGAGCTGTTTTTT
J gene: TRBJ2-1; CDR3 length: 15; D gene: .; clone size: .; V gene: TRBV7-3; CDR3 protein: CASSPSRSLYNEQFF; CDR3 DNA: TGTGCCAGCAGCCCCTCTAGATCCCTCTACAATGAGCAGTTCTTC
J gene: TRBJ1-2; CDR3 length: 17; D gene: TRBD1; clone size: .; V gene: TRBV18; CDR3 protein: CASSAPGQGYGGGRYTF; CDR3 DNA: TGTGCCAGCTCAGCCCCGGGACAGGGATACGGCGGGGGTCGCTACACCTTC
J gene: TRBJ1-1; CDR3 length: 15; D gene: .; clone size: few; V gene: TRBV6-2/TRBV6-3; CDR3 protein: CASSYPQGGDTEAFF; CDR3 DNA: TGTGCCAGCAGTTACCCACAGGGTGGGGACACTGAAGCTTTCTTT
J gene: TRBJ1-6; CDR3 length: 15; D gene: .; clone size: few; V gene: TRBV27; CDR3 protein: CASSPMDSFNSPLHF; CDR3 DNA: TGTGCCAGCAGTCCCATGGACAGTTTTAATTCACCCCTCCACTTT
J gene: TRBJ2-7; CDR3 length: 14; D gene: .; clone size: .; V gene: TRBV24-1; CDR3 protein: CATSDTRAPGEQYF; CDR3 DNA: TGTGCCACCAGTGATACCCGGGCCCCGGGGGAGCAGTACTTC
J gene: TRBJ2-5; CDR3 length: 13; D gene: .; clone size: .; V gene: TRBV10-3; CDR3 protein: CAISQSLQETQYF; CDR3 DNA: TGTGCCATATCACAGTCACTGCAAGAGACCCAGTACTTC
J gene: TRBJ1-1; CDR3 length: 15; D gene: .; clone size: .; V gene: TRBV10-3; CDR3 protein: CAISQGSEGNTEAFF; CDR3 DNA: TGTGCCATCAGTCAAGGGAGTGAAGGCAACACTGAAGCTTTCTTT
J gene: TRBJ2-5; CDR3 length: 16; D gene: TRBD2; clone size: .; V gene: TRBV19; CDR3 protein: CASSLAGGSYQETQYF; CDR3 DNA: TGTGCCAGTAGCCTAGCGGGGGGGTCGTACCAAGAGACCCAGTACTTC
J gene: TRBJ1-2; CDR3 length: 13; D gene: .; clone size: many; V gene: TRBV28; CDR3 protein: CASTTRVYYGYTF; CDR3 DNA: TGTGCCAGCACGACTAGGGTCTACTATGGCTACACCTTC
J gene: TRBJ1-5; CDR3 length: 14; D gene: TRBD1; clone size: .; V gene: TRBV6-5; CDR3 protein: CASSKGQGPQPQHF; CDR3 DNA: TGTGCCAGCAGCAAGGGACAGGGCCCTCAGCCCCAGCATTTT
J gene: TRBJ1-2; CDR3 length: 13; D gene: .; clone size: .; V gene: TRBV19; CDR3 protein: CASSGGAHHGYTF; CDR3 DNA: TGTGCCAGTAGTGGAGGGGCGCATCATGGCTACACCTTC
J gene: TRBJ2-3; CDR3 length: 16; D gene: TRBD2; clone size: .; V gene: TRBV27; CDR3 protein: CASSLLLAGGTDTQYF; CDR3 DNA: TGTGCCAGCAGTTTGTTACTAGCGGGGGGCACAGATACGCAGTATTTT
J gene: TRBJ2-7; CDR3 length: 13; D gene: TRBD1; clone size: .; V gene: TRBV5-1; CDR3 protein: CASSYETGFEQYF; CDR3 DNA: TGCGCCAGCAGCTACGAGACAGGGTTCGAGCAGTACTTC
J gene: TRBJ1-3; CDR3 length: 15; D gene: TRBD1; clone size: .; V gene: TRBV27; CDR3 protein: CASSSGQGQINTIYF; CDR3 DNA: TGTGCCAGCAGTTCAGGACAGGGCCAGATAAACACCATATATTTT
J gene: TRBJ2-6; CDR3 length: 18; D gene: TRBD1; clone size: .; V gene: TRBV2; CDR3 protein: CASSPGTGGALGANVLTF; CDR3 DNA: TGTGCCAGCAGTCCGGGGACAGGGGGCGCTTTAGGGGCCAACGTCCTGACTTTC
J gene: TRBJ1-3; CDR3 length: 16; D gene: .; clone size: .; V gene: TRBV3-1/TRBV3-2; CDR3 protein: CASSRTRGALGNTIYF; CDR3 DNA: TGTGCCAGCAGCCGCACACGGGGGGCGCTTGGAAACACCATATATTTT
J gene: TRBJ1-5; CDR3 length: 17; D gene: .; clone size: few; V gene: TRBV19; CDR3 protein: CASSIGKRTGSNQPQHF; CDR3 DNA: TGTGCCAGTAGTATCGGTAAAAGAACAGGGTCCAATCAGCCCCAGCATTTT
J gene: TRBJ2-5; CDR3 length: 16; D gene: .; clone size: once; V gene: TRBV7-2; CDR3 protein: CASSLFSRGTQETQYF; CDR3 DNA: TGTGCCAGCAGCTTGTTCTCACGGGGGACCCAAGAGACCCAGTACTTC
J gene: TRBJ2-3; CDR3 length: 16; D gene: .; clone size: .; V gene: TRBV6-4; CDR3 protein: CASSESSPQGTDTQYF; CDR3 DNA: TGTGCCAGCAGTGAATCGTCGCCCCAGGGCACAGATACGCAGTATTTT
J gene: TRBJ2-2; CDR3 length: 14; D gene: .; clone size: .; V gene: TRBV27; CDR3 protein: CASSHRDFGGELFF; CDR3 DNA: TGTGCCAGCAGCCACCGGGACTTCGGCGGGGAGCTGTTTTTT
J gene: TRBJ2-3; CDR3 length: 15; D gene: TRBD2; clone size: few; V gene: TRBV15; CDR3 protein: CATSRVAGGTDTQYF; CDR3 DNA: TGTGCCACCAGCAGAGTAGCGGGAGGGACAGATACGCAGTATTTT
J gene: TRBJ1-6; CDR3 length: 15; D gene: TRBD1; clone size: .; V gene: TRBV5-1; CDR3 protein: CASSLKGTGMEPLHF; CDR3 DNA: TGCGCCAGCAGCTTGAAGGGGACAGGGATGGAACCCCTCCACTTT
J gene: TRBJ1-2; CDR3 length: 17; D gene: TRBD1; clone size: .; V gene: TRBV4-3; CDR3 protein: CASSQETGAGGSYGYTF; CDR3 DNA: TGCGCCAGCAGCCAAGAAACTGGGGCAGGGGGATCATATGGCTACACCTTC